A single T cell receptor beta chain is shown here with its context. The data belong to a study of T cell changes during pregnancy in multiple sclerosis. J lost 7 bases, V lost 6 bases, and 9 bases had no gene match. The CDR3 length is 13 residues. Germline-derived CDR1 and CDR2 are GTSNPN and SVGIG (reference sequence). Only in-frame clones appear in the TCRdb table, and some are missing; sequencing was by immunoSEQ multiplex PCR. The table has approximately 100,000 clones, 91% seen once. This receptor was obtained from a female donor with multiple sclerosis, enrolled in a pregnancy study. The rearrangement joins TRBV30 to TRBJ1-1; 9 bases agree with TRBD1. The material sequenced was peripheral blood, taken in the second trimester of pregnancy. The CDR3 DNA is TGTGCCTGCCCGGGACAGGGAGCTATTGAAGCTTTCTTT. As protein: CACPGQGAIEAFF. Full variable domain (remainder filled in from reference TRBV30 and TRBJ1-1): SQTIHQWPATLVQPVGSPLSLECTVEGTSNPNLYWYRQAAGRGLQLLFYSVGIGQISSEVPQNLSASRPQDRQFILSSKKLLLSDSGFYLCACPGQGAIEAFFGQGTRLTVV.